The 2 T cell receptor beta chains in this list originate from one sample, sequenced in a study of beta chain features in type 1 diabetes (dated by TCRdb to 2017 to 2018). Receptor amplification or capture employed the immunoSEQ multiplex PCR assay. The entire amount of isolated RNA was reverse transcribed using the High Capacity cDNA Reverse Transcription Kit, so the sequenced TCRB transcripts were expressed ones. The table was pulled from immuneACCESS by TCRdb, which kept in-frame rearrangements only. Such tables lose some clones; where checked, under half of the loss comes from unresolved V genes, and the rest has no known cause. This sample gives more than 300,000 clones in total; around 12% of them show up just once. More than 0.015% of the sample is held by the ten biggest clonotypes. Sequencing input: naive CD4+ T cells from blood. Reading the label with the study, this specimen's cell subset or site is: true naive CD4+ T cells. The receptors were gathered from a man younger than 35 in good health.

This clone appeared a few times. The rearrangement joins TRBV23-1 to TRBJ1-5, with D perhaps matching TRBD1 (6 bases). TRBV23-1 is an open reading frame, and its role is uncertain. The V gene lost 2 bases and the J gene lost 0 bases, with 14 bases spanning the gap. The CDR3 loop spans 17 amino acids. The CDR3 loop is CASSQKKTGHSNQPQHF. The CDR3 nucleotides are TGCGCCAGCAGTCAAAAAAAGACAGGTCATAGCAATCAGCCCCAGCATTTT.

The chain is built from TRBV28 and TRBJ1-1; D is possibly TRBD1 (6 bases). V lost 9 bases, J lost 2 bases, and 13 bases lay in between. The germline CDR1 and CDR2 sequences are MDHEN and SYDVKM. The length of the CDR3 is 13 residues. CDR3 bases: TGTGCCAGTAAGGGACATCGAAACACTGAAGCTTTCTTT. Its protein is CASKGHRNTEAFF. Based on the CDR3 plus reference TRBV28 and TRBJ1-1, the full variable domain is DVKVTQSSRYLVKRTGEKVFLECVQDMDHENMFWYRQDPGLGLRLIYFSYDVKMKEKGDIPEGYSVSREKKERFSLILESASTNQTSMYLCASKGHRNTEAFFGQGTRLTVV.